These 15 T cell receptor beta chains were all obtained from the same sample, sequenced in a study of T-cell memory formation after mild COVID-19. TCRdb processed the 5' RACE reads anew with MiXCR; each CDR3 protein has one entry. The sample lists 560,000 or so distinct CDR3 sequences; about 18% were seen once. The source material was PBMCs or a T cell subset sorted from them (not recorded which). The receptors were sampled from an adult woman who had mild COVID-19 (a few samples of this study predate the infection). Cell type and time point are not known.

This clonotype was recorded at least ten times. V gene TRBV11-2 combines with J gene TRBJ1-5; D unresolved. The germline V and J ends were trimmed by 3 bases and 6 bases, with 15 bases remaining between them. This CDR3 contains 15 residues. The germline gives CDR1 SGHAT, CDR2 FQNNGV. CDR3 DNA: TGTGCCAGCAGCTTGATCGGAGCTGACGTTCAGCCCCAGCATTTT. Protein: CASSLIGADVQPQHF. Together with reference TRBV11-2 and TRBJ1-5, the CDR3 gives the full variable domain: EAGVAQSPRYKIIEKRQSVAFWCNPISGHATLYWYQQILGQGPKLLIQFQNNGVVDDSQLPKDRFSAERLKGVDSTLKIQPAKLEDSAVYLCASSLIGADVQPQHFGDGTRLSIL.

CDR3 bases: TGTGCCAGCTGGCCCGGGACTAGCGGGAGGTACGAGCAGTACTTC. Residues: CASWPGTSGRYEQYF. The J gene is TRBJ2-7, the V gene TRBV18; 15 nucleotides match TRBD2. Germline-derived CDR1 and CDR2 are KGHSH and LQKENI. J gave up 4 bases and V 7 bases, and 5 bases lay outside the gene matches. The CDR3 covers 15 residues.

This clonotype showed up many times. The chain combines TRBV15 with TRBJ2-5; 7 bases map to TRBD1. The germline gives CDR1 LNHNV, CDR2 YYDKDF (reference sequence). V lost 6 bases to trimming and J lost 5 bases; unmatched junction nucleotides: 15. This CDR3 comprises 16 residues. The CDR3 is CATRTLGGPPTETQYF. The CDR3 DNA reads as TGTGCCACCAGGACCCTAGGGGGCCCCCCGACGGAGACCCAGTACTTC.

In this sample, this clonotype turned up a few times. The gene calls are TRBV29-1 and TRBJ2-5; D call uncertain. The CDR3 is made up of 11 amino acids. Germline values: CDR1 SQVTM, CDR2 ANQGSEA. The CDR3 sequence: CTMSSGETQYF. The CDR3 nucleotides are TGCACCATGTCGTCTGGAGAGACCCAGTACTTC.

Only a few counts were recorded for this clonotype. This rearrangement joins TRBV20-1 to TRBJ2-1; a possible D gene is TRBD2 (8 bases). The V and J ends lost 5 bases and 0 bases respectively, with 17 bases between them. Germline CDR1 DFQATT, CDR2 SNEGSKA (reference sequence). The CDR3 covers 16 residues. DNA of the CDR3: TGCAGTGCTCCGCCGGGAGGGGGCTTCTCCTACAATGAGCAGTTCTTC. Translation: CSAPPGGGFSYNEQFF.

CDR3: CASSHGDRRSSYEQYF. In DNA, the CDR3 is TGCGCCAGCAGCCACGGCGACAGGAGAAGCTCCTACGAGCAGTACTTC. The chain has TRBV5-1 and TRBJ2-7; D possibly corresponds to TRBD1 (6 bases). This CDR3 is 16 amino acids long. CDR1 and CDR2 (germline): SGHRS, YFSETQ. V was shortened by 4 bases and J by 0 bases, with 17 bases between the two germline ends. Full variable domain (rest looked up from reference TRBV5-1 and TRBJ2-7): KAGVTQTPRYLIKTRGQQVTLSCSPISGHRSVSWYQQTPGQGLQFLFEYFSETQRNKGNFPGRFSGRQFSNSRSEMNVSTLELGDSALYLCASSHGDRRSSYEQYFGPGTRLTVT.

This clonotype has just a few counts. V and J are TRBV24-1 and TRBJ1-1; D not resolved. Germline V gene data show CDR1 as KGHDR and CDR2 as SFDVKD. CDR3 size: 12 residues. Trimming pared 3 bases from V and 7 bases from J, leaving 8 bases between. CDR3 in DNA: TGTGCCACCAGTGATCCCGTTGGTGAAGCTTTCTTT. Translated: CATSDPVGEAFF.

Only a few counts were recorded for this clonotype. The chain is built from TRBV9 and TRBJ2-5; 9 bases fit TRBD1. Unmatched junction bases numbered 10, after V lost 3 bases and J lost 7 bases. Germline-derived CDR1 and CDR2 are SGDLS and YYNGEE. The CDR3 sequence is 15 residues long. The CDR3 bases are TGTGCCAGCAGCGGGTCCGGGACAGGGTTGACGACCCAGTACTTC. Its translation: CASSGSGTGLTTQYF.

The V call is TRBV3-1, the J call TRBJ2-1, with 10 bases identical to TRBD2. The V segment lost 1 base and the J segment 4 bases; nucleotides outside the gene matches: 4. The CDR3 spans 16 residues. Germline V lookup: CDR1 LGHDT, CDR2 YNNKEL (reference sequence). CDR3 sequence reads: CASSQVLLAGYNEQFF. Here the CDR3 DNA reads TGTGCCAGCAGCCAAGTACTACTAGCGGGGTACAATGAGCAGTTCTTC.

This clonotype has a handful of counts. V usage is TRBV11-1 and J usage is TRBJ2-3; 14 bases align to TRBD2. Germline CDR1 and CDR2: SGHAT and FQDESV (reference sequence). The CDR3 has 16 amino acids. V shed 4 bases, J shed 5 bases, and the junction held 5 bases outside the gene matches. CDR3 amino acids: CASSSRLAGGRDTQYF. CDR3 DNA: TGTGCCAGCAGCTCTAGACTAGCGGGGGGGCGAGATACGCAGTATTTT.

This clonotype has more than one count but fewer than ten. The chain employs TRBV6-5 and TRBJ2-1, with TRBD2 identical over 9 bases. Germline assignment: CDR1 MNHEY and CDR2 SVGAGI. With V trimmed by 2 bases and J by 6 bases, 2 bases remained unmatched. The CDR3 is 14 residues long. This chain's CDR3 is CASSYGGRANEQFF. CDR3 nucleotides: TGTGCCAGCAGTTACGGCGGGAGGGCCAATGAGCAGTTCTTC.

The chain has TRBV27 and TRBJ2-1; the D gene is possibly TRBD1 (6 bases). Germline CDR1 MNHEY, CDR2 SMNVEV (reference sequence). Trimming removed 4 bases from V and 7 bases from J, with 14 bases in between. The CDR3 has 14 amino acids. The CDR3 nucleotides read TGTGCCAGCAGTTCACAGGGTTTGGGGAATGAGCAGTTCTTC. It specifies CASSSQGLGNEQFF.

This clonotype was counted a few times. The CDR3 sequence is CASSGGNSLNTEAFF. Here the CDR3 DNA reads TGTGCCAGCAGCGGTGGTAACAGTCTGAACACTGAAGCTTTCTTT. The chain uses TRBV5-5 and TRBJ1-1; D call uncertain. The CDR3 has 15 residues. Germline-derived CDR1 and CDR2 are SGHKS and YYEKEE (reference sequence). Trimming removed 4 bases from V and 0 bases from J, with 13 bases in between.

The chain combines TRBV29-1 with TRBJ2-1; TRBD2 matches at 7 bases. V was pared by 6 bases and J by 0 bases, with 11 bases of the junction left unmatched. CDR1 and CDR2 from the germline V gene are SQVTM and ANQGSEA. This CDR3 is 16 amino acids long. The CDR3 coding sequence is TGCAGCGTGGGGGAGGGAGGGGCGAGCTCCTACAATGAGCAGTTCTTC. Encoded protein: CSVGEGGASSYNEQFF.

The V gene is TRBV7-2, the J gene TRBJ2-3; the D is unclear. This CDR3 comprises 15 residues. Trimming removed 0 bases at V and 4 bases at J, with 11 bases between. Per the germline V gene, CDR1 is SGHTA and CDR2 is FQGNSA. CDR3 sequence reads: CASSLAGVGPDTQYF. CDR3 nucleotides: TGTGCCAGCAGCTTAGCGGGCGTGGGCCCAGATACGCAGTATTTT.